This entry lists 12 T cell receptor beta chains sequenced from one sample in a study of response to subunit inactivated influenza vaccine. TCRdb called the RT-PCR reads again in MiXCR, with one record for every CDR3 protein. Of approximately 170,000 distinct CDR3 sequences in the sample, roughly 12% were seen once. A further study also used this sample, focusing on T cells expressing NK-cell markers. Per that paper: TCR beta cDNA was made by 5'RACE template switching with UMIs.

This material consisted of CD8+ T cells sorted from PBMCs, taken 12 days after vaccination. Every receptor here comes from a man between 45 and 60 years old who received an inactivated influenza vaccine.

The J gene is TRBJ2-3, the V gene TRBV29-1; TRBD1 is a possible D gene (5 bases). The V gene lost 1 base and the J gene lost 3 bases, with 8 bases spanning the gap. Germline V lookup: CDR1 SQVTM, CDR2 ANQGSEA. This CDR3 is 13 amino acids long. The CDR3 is CSVEGQRTDTQYF. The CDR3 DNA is TGCAGCGTTGAAGGACAGAGGACAGATACGCAGTATTTT.

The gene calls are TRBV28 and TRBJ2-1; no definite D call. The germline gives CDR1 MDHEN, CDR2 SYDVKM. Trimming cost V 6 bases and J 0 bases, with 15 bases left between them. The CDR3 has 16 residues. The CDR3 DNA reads TGTGCCAGCAGACACGACGGGCCGAGCTCCTACAATGAGCAGTTCTTC. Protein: CASRHDGPSSYNEQFF.

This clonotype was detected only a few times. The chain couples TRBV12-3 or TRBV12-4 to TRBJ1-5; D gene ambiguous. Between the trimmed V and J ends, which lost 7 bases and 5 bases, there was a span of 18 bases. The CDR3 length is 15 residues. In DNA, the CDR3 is TGTGCCAGCACCCTATCCGGCAGGAATCATCAGCCCCAGCATTTT. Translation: CASTLSGRNHQPQHF.

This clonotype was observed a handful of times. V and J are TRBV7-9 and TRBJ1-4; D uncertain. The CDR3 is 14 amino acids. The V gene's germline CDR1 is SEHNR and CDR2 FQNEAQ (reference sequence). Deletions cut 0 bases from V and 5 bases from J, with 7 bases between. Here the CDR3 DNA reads TGTGCCAGCAGCTTAGCGCAAGGGAATGAAAAACTGTTTTTT. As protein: CASSLAQGNEKLFF.

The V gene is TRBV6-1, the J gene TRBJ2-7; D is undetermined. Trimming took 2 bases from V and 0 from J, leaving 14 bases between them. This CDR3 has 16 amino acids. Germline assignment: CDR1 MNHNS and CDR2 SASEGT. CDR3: CASSEWDLLNSYEQYF. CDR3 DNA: TGTGCCAGCAGTGAATGGGATTTACTCAACTCCTACGAGCAGTACTTC.

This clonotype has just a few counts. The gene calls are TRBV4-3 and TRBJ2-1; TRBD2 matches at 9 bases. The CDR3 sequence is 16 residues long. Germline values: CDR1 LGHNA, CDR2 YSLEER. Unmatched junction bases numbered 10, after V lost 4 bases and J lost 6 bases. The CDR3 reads CASSRKLAGASNEQFF. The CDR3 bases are TGCGCCAGCAGCCGGAAACTAGCGGGTGCCTCCAATGAGCAGTTCTTC.

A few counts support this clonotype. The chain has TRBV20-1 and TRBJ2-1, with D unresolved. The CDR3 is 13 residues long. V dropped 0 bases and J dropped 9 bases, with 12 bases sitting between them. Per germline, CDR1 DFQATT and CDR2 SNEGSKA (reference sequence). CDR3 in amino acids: CSARDRVKGEQFF. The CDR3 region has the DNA TGCAGTGCTAGAGATCGGGTTAAGGGTGAGCAGTTCTTC.

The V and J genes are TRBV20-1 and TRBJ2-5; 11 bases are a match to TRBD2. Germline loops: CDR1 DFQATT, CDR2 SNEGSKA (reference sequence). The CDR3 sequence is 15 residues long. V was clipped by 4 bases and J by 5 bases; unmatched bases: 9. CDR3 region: CSANLAGGREETQYF. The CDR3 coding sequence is TGCAGTGCTAACTTAGCGGGGGGGCGGGAGGAGACCCAGTACTTC.

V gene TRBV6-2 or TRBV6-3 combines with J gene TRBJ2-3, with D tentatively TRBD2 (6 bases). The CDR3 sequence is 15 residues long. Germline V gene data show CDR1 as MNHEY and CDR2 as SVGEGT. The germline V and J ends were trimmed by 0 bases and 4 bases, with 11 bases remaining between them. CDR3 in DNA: TGTGCCAGCAGTTACTCGTCGGGACTGGCAGATACGCAGTATTTT. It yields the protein CASSYSSGLADTQYF.

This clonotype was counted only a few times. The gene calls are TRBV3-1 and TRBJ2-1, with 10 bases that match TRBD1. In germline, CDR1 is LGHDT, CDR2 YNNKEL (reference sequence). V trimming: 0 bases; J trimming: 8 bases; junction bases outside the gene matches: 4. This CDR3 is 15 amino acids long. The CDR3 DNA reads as TGTGCCAGCAGCCAAGAAGACAGGGGGCTGGATGAGCAGTTCTTC. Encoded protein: CASSQEDRGLDEQFF.

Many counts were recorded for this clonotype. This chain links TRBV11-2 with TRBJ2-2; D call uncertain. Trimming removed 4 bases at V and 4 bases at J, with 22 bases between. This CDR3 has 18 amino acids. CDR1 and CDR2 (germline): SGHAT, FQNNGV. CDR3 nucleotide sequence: TGTGCCAGCAGCTCCCCAGATATTTTAGGAGAAAGCACCGGGGAGCTGTTTTTT. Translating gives CASSSPDILGESTGELFF.

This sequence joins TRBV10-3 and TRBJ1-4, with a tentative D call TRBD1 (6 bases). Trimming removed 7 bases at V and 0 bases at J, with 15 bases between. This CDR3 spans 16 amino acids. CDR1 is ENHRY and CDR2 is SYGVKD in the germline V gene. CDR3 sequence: CAIKPGQGATNEKLFF. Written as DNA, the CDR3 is TGTGCCATCAAACCGGGACAAGGGGCAACTAATGAAAAACTGTTTTTT.